This T cell receptor (beta chain) emerged from a study of CD4 T cells in relation to SARS-CoV-2 and coronaviruses. Study details: Negative control cultures got HIV-1 Nef peptides or no peptide. Study conclusions and caveats: SARS-CoV-2-driven expansion was significantly weaker in crossreactive than monoreactive clones.

On this clone itself: As yet, its antigen is unknown. Mismatch with germline at one junction end may stem from a read error.

Before the COVID-19 pandemic, during about 2010-2019, CD4+ T cells were taken from unexposed donors. CD4+ T cells were isolated from the cells after around eleven days of culture. Roughly 2 million PBMCs per well were cultured with around 10 IU/ml IL-2. Measured with immunoSEQ multiplex PCR; TCRdb has only the in-frame clones, and not every one. The profile shows tens of thousands of clones, about 70% of them singletons. The CDR3 consists of 11 residues. Germline-derived CDR1 and CDR2 are SGHTA and FQGNSA. The sample comprised CD4+ T cells from PBMCs, cultured in vitro. The sequence derives from a human donor in good health. The gene calls are TRBV7-2 and TRBJ1-2, with a weak D call TRBD1 (6 bases). The CDR3 loop reads CASSLQGPQAF. The CDR3 DNA reads as TGTGCCAGCAGCCTCCAGGGGCCGCAGGCCTTC.